The rows below give T cell receptor beta chains drawn from one sample of a study of blood T cell repertoires in COVID-19. Using immunoSEQ multiplex PCR, the repertoire was profiled, and TCRdb retains in-frame clones only, with some absent. The table lists about 69,000 clones, roughly three quarters of them singletons. Sequenced input: peripheral blood. These receptors all come from a man in his 60s with acute or convalescent COVID-19. Both conserved end residues are part of each CDR3. A D gene is named only where the DNA matches it firmly. Clone size, where shown, is once, few, many, or a class for clones that have expanded.

CDR3: CASSLGESYGYTF; DNA: TGTGCCAGCAGCCTCGGGGAGAGCTATGGCTACACCTTC; V: TRBV11-2; size: many; D: .; J: TRBJ1-2
CDR3: CASSPRTGGASTEAFF; DNA: TGCGCCAGCAGCCCCAGGACAGGGGGCGCAAGCACTGAAGCTTTCTTT; V: TRBV5-1; size: .; D: TRBD1; J: TRBJ1-1
CDR3: CASSITDLGFYEQYF; DNA: TGTGCCAGCAGCATAACAGACCTCGGTTTCTACGAGCAGTACTTC; V: TRBV6-2/TRBV6-3; size: .; D: .; J: TRBJ2-7
CDR3: CASSSGTGGEEKLFF; DNA: TGTGCCAGCAGCTCCGGGACAGGGGGTGAGGAAAAACTGTTTTTT; V: TRBV5-5; size: .; D: TRBD1; J: TRBJ1-4
CDR3: CASSFVKEGGYTF; DNA: TGTGCCAGCAGCTTTGTGAAGGAGGGTGGCTACACCTTC; V: TRBV5-8; size: once; D: .; J: TRBJ1-2
CDR3: CSVVRGATTDTQYF; DNA: TGCAGCGTCGTCAGGGGGGCTACCACAGATACGCAGTATTTT; V: TRBV29-1; size: .; D: .; J: TRBJ2-3
CDR3: CASSKHWDRGGLETQYF; DNA: TGTGCCAGCAGCAAACATTGGGACAGGGGAGGTCTAGAGACCCAGTACTTC; V: TRBV21-1; size: few; D: .; J: TRBJ2-5
CDR3: CAWSVGLAGQETQYF; DNA: TGTGCCTGGAGTGTAGGGCTAGCGGGGCAAGAGACCCAGTACTTC; V: TRBV30; size: .; D: TRBD2; J: TRBJ2-5
CDR3: CASSLVRFDRDYGYTF; DNA: TGTGCCAGCAGCTTAGTTCGGTTCGACAGGGACTATGGCTACACCTTC; V: TRBV7-9; size: .; D: TRBD1; J: TRBJ1-2
CDR3: CASSNAGLRIVDTQYF; DNA: TGTGCCAGCAGCAACGCCGGACTTCGAATTGTGGATACGCAGTATTTT; V: TRBV7-9; size: .; D: .; J: TRBJ2-3
CDR3: CASSVGTVTDTQYF; DNA: TGTGCCAGCAGCGTAGGGACAGTCACAGATACGCAGTATTTT; V: TRBV9; size: .; D: .; J: TRBJ2-3
CDR3: CASRIRPADMNTEAFF; DNA: TGTGCCAGCAGGATCCGCCCTGCGGACATGAACACTGAAGCTTTCTTT; V: TRBV27; size: few; D: .; J: TRBJ1-1
CDR3: CASSFEVARPNRDTEAFF; DNA: TGTGCCAGCAGTTTTGAGGTAGCACGACCCAACAGGGACACTGAAGCTTTCTTT; V: TRBV28; size: .; D: .; J: TRBJ1-1
CDR3: CASIGSGGEGEKLFF; DNA: TGTGCCAGCATTGGATCAGGGGGAGAGGGTGAAAAACTGTTTTTT; V: TRBV6-6; size: .; D: TRBD1; J: TRBJ1-4
CDR3: CASSLALGASTDTQYF; DNA: TGTGCCAGCAGCTTGGCCCTGGGGGCGAGCACAGATACGCAGTATTTT; V: TRBV5-4; size: .; D: .; J: TRBJ2-3
CDR3: CASSLAGARTEAFF; DNA: TGTGCCAGCAGCTTAGCGGGGGCTCGGACTGAAGCTTTCTTT; V: TRBV7-9; size: .; D: .; J: TRBJ1-1
CDR3: CASSRGGTSNEKLFF; DNA: TGTGCCAGCTCGAGGGGAGGGACTTCTAATGAAAAACTGTTTTTT; V: TRBV19; size: .; D: .; J: TRBJ1-4
CDR3: CASSQLDRGTTDTQYF; DNA: TGTGCCAGCAGCCAACTCGACAGGGGGACCACAGATACGCAGTATTTT; V: TRBV4-2; size: .; D: TRBD1; J: TRBJ2-3
CDR3: CASSEGTANYGYTF; DNA: TGTGCCAGCAGTGAAGGGACAGCTAACTATGGCTACACCTTC; V: TRBV6-1; size: .; D: .; J: TRBJ1-2
CDR3: CASSYSRAETQYF; DNA: TGTGCCAGCAGTTACTCGAGAGCGGAGACCCAGTACTTC; V: TRBV6-5; size: .; D: .; J: TRBJ2-5
CDR3: CASSPGLAQETQYF; DNA: TGTGCCAGCTCACCGGGACTGGCCCAAGAGACCCAGTACTTC; V: TRBV18; size: .; D: .; J: TRBJ2-5
CDR3: CASSQEPDRSLGGYTF; DNA: TGCGCCAGCAGCCAAGAGCCGGACAGGTCTCTGGGTGGCTACACCTTC; V: TRBV4-1; size: .; D: TRBD1; J: TRBJ1-2
CDR3: CASSQDQGQGWSDTQYF; DNA: TGCGCCAGCAGCCAAGATCAGGGGCAGGGGTGGTCAGATACGCAGTATTTT; V: TRBV4-3; size: .; D: .; J: TRBJ2-3
CDR3: CASSLGALAGGPYNEQFF; DNA: TGTGCCAGCAGCTTAGGGGCACTAGCGGGGGGGCCCTACAATGAGCAGTTCTTC; V: TRBV11-3; size: .; D: TRBD2; J: TRBJ2-1
CDR3: CASSSHRGGWSNQPQHF; DNA: TGTGCCAGTAGTAGCCACAGGGGAGGTTGGAGCAATCAGCCCCAGCATTTT; V: TRBV19; size: few; D: TRBD1; J: TRBJ1-5
CDR3: CASSTDRDQPQHF; DNA: TGTGCCAGTAGTACTGACAGGGATCAGCCCCAGCATTTT; V: TRBV19; size: .; D: TRBD1; J: TRBJ1-5
CDR3: CASSLGRGTTGELFF; DNA: TGTGCCAGCAGCTTGGGCAGGGGAACAACCGGGGAGCTGTTTTTT; V: TRBV5-5; size: .; D: .; J: TRBJ2-2
CDR3: CASAGGNNQPQHF; DNA: TGTGCCAGCGCCGGAGGGAACAATCAGCCCCAGCATTTT; V: TRBV27; size: few; D: .; J: TRBJ1-5
CDR3: CASSRLAGANNEQFF; DNA: TGTGCCAGCTCAAGACTAGCGGGGGCTAACAATGAGCAGTTCTTC; V: TRBV18; size: .; D: TRBD2; J: TRBJ2-1
CDR3: CASSYEGNSPLHF; DNA: TGTGCCAGCAGTTACGAGGGAAATTCACCCCTCCACTTT; V: TRBV6-5; size: .; D: .; J: TRBJ1-6
CDR3: CASSLAAGHQPQHF; DNA: TGTGCCAGCAGCTTAGCGGCAGGGCATCAGCCCCAGCATTTT; V: TRBV7-9; size: .; D: .; J: TRBJ1-5
CDR3: CASSLRGGPNTGELFF; DNA: TGTGCCAGCAGCCTCCGCGGGGGGCCGAACACCGGGGAGCTGTTTTTT; V: TRBV7-2; size: once; D: TRBD2; J: TRBJ2-2
CDR3: CASSRAERTGASEAFF; DNA: TGTGCCAGCTCACGGGCCGAGCGGACAGGGGCATCCGAAGCTTTCTTT; V: TRBV18; size: .; D: TRBD1; J: TRBJ1-1
CDR3: CASRYTDTQYF; DNA: TGTGCCAGCAGATACACAGATACGCAGTATTTT; V: TRBV2; size: .; D: .; J: TRBJ2-3
CDR3: CASSQEPGGWVYGYTF; DNA: TGTGCCAGCAGCCAAGAACCCGGGGGGTGGGTCTATGGCTACACCTTC; V: TRBV3-1/TRBV3-2; size: few; D: .; J: TRBJ1-2
CDR3: CASSQGKTGVPVDSPLHF; DNA: TGCGCCAGCAGCCAAGGCAAAACAGGGGTGCCGGTGGATTCACCCCTCCACTTT; V: TRBV4-3; size: .; D: TRBD1; J: TRBJ1-6
CDR3: CASSFQQGNTIYF; DNA: TGTGCCAGCAGCTTCCAACAGGGAAACACCATATATTTT; V: TRBV7-9; size: .; D: .; J: TRBJ1-3
CDR3: CASSLGDSPLHF; DNA: TGTGCCAGCAGTTTAGGGGATTCACCCCTCCACTTT; V: TRBV6-2/TRBV6-3; size: .; D: .; J: TRBJ1-6
CDR3: CASSSSGTGESEAFF; DNA: TGTGCCAGCAGTTCCTCCGGGACAGGGGAATCTGAAGCTTTCTTT; V: TRBV28; size: .; D: TRBD1; J: TRBJ1-1
CDR3: CAISATGGGNQPQHF; DNA: TGTGCCATCAGTGCTACAGGGGGGGGTAATCAGCCCCAGCATTTT; V: TRBV10-3; size: .; D: TRBD1; J: TRBJ1-5
CDR3: CASSLSAGVDPDTQYF; DNA: TGTGCCAGCAGCCTTAGCGCCGGGGTAGATCCAGATACGCAGTATTTT; V: TRBV7-3; size: few; D: .; J: TRBJ2-3
CDR3: CASSLLAGAYEQYF; DNA: TGTGCCAGCAGCTTGCTAGCGGGGGCCTACGAGCAGTACTTC; V: TRBV7-9; size: .; D: TRBD2; J: TRBJ2-7
CDR3: CASSYADRAYGYTF; DNA: TGTGCCAGCAGTTACGCGGACAGGGCCTATGGCTACACCTTC; V: TRBV6-5; size: .; D: TRBD1; J: TRBJ1-2
CDR3: CASSFRGGASGANVLTF; DNA: TGTGCCAGCAGCTTCCGAGGGGGCGCGTCTGGGGCCAACGTCCTGACTTTC; V: TRBV7-6; size: few; D: TRBD1; J: TRBJ2-6
CDR3: CASSSAVFYGYTF; DNA: TGTGCCAGCAGCTCGGCGGTTTTCTATGGCTACACCTTC; V: TRBV5-5; size: .; D: .; J: TRBJ1-2
CDR3: CASSVRENSYNSPLHF; DNA: TGTGCCAGCAGCGTCAGGGAAAACTCCTATAATTCACCCCTCCACTTT; V: TRBV11-2; size: .; D: .; J: TRBJ1-6